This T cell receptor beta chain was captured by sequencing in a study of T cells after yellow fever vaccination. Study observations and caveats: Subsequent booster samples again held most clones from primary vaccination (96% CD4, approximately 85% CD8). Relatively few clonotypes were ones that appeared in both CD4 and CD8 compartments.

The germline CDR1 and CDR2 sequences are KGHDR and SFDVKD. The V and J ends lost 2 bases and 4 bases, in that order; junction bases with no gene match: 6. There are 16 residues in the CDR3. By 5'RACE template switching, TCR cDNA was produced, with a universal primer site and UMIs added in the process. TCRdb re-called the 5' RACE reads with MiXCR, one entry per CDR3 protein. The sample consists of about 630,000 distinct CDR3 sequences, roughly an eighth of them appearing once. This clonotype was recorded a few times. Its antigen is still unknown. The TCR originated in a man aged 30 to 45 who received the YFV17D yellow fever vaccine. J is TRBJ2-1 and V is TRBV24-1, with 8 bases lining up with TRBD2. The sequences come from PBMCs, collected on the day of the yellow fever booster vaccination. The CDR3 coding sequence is TGTGCCACCAGTGATTCCAGCCTAGCGGGTTACAATGAGCAGTTCTTC. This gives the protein CATSDSSLAGYNEQFF.